The T cell receptor beta chain under discussion was sequenced for a study of blood T cells in healthy people across ages. This clonotype was observed a handful of times. Antigen: not known. Next came a second PCR, run for about 7 to 12 cycles, which used a sample-barcoded 5' primer along with a J-beta primer mix. TCRdb passed the 5' RACE reads through MiXCR, listing each CDR3 protein once. The table has around 520,000 distinct CDR3 sequences, about 26% seen once. The CDR3 sequence is 15 residues long. The V gene end was trimmed by 9 bases and the J gene end by 0 bases; junction bases not matched to a gene: 8. General study findings and limits: Strong correlation linked observed beta diversity and percent naive T cells. The study lacked donor CMV status, which possibly confounded expanded clonotype changes.

This sample also belongs to another study, concerning T cells of mothers and their children. Per that paper: Sequencing got over 10 million TCR beta CDR3 reads from each mother and around 3.1 million from each child. Thymic selection shapes TCR recombination output in related pairs, and it does so similarly in unrelated pairs.

The rearrangement links TRBV12-3 or TRBV12-4 to TRBJ2-3, with 8 bases identical to TRBD2. Sequenced input: blood. The source is a boy aged 2-9 years in good health. CDR3 nucleotides: TGTGCCAGTCTCCCGGGAGGGCCAAGCACAGATACGCAGTATTTT. As protein: CASLPGGPSTDTQYF.